This is a list of T cell receptor beta chains from one sample in a study of blood T cell repertoires in COVID-19. The method was immunoSEQ multiplex PCR; TCRdb's version includes in-frame clones alone and lacks a portion of them. The table lists over 60,000 clones, around 85% of them singletons, with around 32% in the top ten. Material: peripheral blood. These receptors all come from a woman of 80 years or more with active or convalescent COVID-19. CDR3s include the opening cysteine and the closing phenylalanine or tryptophan. A D gene is named only where the DNA matches it firmly. Not all rows give a size; the values are once, few, many and, for expanded clones, a class.

d_call	j_call	clone_size	v_call	cdr3_aa	cdr3_nt
NA	TRBJ1-1	once	TRBV3-1/TRBV3-2	CASSQDLLNTEAFF	TGTGCCAGCAGCCAAGATCTCCTGAACACTGAAGCTTTCTTT
NA	TRBJ2-7	NA	TRBV3-1/TRBV3-2	CASRADSYEQYF	TGTGCCAGCAGAGCGGACAGCTACGAGCAGTACTTC
NA	TRBJ1-2	NA	TRBV3-1/TRBV3-2	CASSRQGDYGYTF	TGTGCCAGCAGCCGTCAGGGCGACTATGGCTACACCTTC
NA	TRBJ2-7	once	TRBV19	CASSSGAGRASYEQYF	TGTGCCAGTAGTTCTGGGGCGGGAAGGGCTTCCTACGAGCAGTACTTC
NA	TRBJ1-1	NA	TRBV6-5	CASSYTTGYTEAFF	TGTGCCAGCAGTTACACGACAGGTTACACTGAAGCTTTCTTT
NA	TRBJ1-4	NA	TRBV5-8	CASSTLDWGRLNEKLFF	TGTGCCAGCAGCACGCTAGACTGGGGGCGCCTGAATGAAAAACTGTTTTTT
TRBD2	TRBJ2-7	NA	TRBV6-4	CASIGDGGETYEQYF	TGTGCCAGCATCGGGGACGGGGGGGAGACCTACGAGCAGTACTTC
NA	TRBJ1-1	NA	TRBV3-1/TRBV3-2	CASSRRQEEAFF	TGTGCCAGCAGCCGACGACAGGAGGAGGCTTTCTTT
NA	TRBJ1-5	NA	TRBV7-2	CASSLARDNNQPQHF	TGTGCCAGCAGCTTAGCCCGGGACAACAATCAGCCCCAGCATTTT
NA	TRBJ1-4	NA	TRBV19	CATVVAGNLTNEKLFF	TGTGCCACCGTCGTCGCAGGGAACCTAACTAATGAAAAACTGTTTTTT
NA	TRBJ2-5	NA	TRBV5-4	CASSLGGSYREETQYF	TGTGCCAGCAGCTTGGGTGGAAGCTACAGGGAAGAGACCCAGTACTTC
NA	TRBJ2-7	NA	TRBV6-2/TRBV6-3	CASSYGGNSYEQYF	TGTGCCAGCAGTTATGGAGGGAACTCCTACGAGCAGTACTTC
TRBD2	TRBJ2-7	once	TRBV5-1	CASSSGGGSLYEQYF	TGCGCCAGCAGCTCCGGGGGGGGGAGTTTATACGAGCAGTACTTC
NA	TRBJ2-2	NA	TRBV6-5	CASRTDRNTGELFF	TGTGCCAGCAGAACGGACAGGAACACCGGGGAGCTGTTTTTT
NA	TRBJ2-3	NA	TRBV11-2	CASSLGSPSTDTQYF	TGTGCCAGCAGCTTAGGTAGTCCTAGCACAGATACGCAGTATTTT
NA	TRBJ1-4	NA	TRBV12-3/TRBV12-4	CASRTGEKLFF	TGTGCCAGCAGAACAGGGGAAAAACTGTTTTTT
TRBD1	TRBJ1-5	NA	TRBV27	CASSWTGVSNQPQHF	TGTGCCAGCAGTTGGACAGGGGTTAGCAATCAGCCCCAGCATTTT
NA	TRBJ2-6	few	TRBV27	CASSLGRQQGRYDTGANVLTF	TGTGCCAGCAGTTTAGGGCGGCAGCAGGGCCGGTACGATACTGGGGCCAACGTCCTGACTTTC
NA	TRBJ2-3	NA	TRBV6-4	CASESRAQGADTQYF	TGTGCCAGCGAGTCCCGGGCTCAGGGCGCAGATACGCAGTATTTT
NA	TRBJ1-6	NA	TRBV28	CASRPTGLADSPLHF	TGTGCCAGCAGGCCTACAGGGTTGGCGGATTCACCCCTCCACTTT
NA	TRBJ1-2	NA	TRBV5-1	CASSLSIQGASTF	TGCGCCAGCAGCTTATCTATACAGGGCGCGTCGACCTTC
NA	TRBJ2-1	NA	TRBV7-2	CASASAYNEQFF	TGTGCCAGCGCTTCGGCCTACAATGAGCAGTTCTTC
TRBD2	TRBJ2-3	NA	TRBV6-2/TRBV6-3	CASSYFWGIERDTDTQYF	TGTGCCAGCAGTTACTTCTGGGGAATAGAGCGGGACACAGATACGCAGTATTTT
NA	TRBJ2-1	NA	TRBV12-5	CASGQLGRGLNSYNEQFF	TGTGCTAGTGGCCAACTCGGTCGGGGTCTAAACTCCTACAATGAGCAGTTCTTC
NA	TRBJ1-2	NA	TRBV4-2	CASSQDQGGGYYGYTF	TGTGCCAGCAGCCAAGATCAGGGCGGCGGATACTATGGCTACACCTTC
NA	TRBJ1-1	NA	TRBV19	CASSPGSTEAFF	TGTGCCAGTAGTCCGGGAAGCACTGAAGCTTTCTTT
NA	TRBJ1-2	NA	TRBV27	CASSFGSTVEANYGYTF	TGTGCCAGCAGTTTTGGGTCAACAGTGGAAGCTAACTATGGCTACACCTTC
NA	TRBJ2-1	NA	TRBV19	CASNLASQGGNEQFF	TGTGCCAGTAATCTGGCTAGCCAGGGAGGCAATGAGCAGTTCTTC
TRBD1	TRBJ2-2	once	TRBV4-3	CASSQDRTGGLGGELFF	TGCGCCAGCAGCCAAGATAGGACAGGGGGTTTAGGCGGGGAGCTGTTTTTT
NA	TRBJ1-2	NA	TRBV7-2	CASSLTGYGYTF	TGTGCCAGCAGCTTGACGGGCTATGGCTACACCTTC
TRBD1	TRBJ2-7	NA	TRBV7-9	CASSSTQGASLHEQYF	TGTGCCAGCAGCTCAACACAGGGGGCTTCATTACACGAGCAGTACTTC
NA	TRBJ2-5	NA	TRBV9	CASSHGTREGRETQYF	TGTGCCAGCAGCCACGGGACACGTGAAGGTAGAGAGACCCAGTACTTC
NA	TRBJ1-1	NA	TRBV11-3	CASSFSGRNTEAFF	TGTGCCAGCAGCTTCTCGGGAAGGAACACTGAAGCTTTCTTT
TRBD2	TRBJ2-7	few	TRBV5-6	CASSSGLAGFYEQYF	TGTGCCAGCAGCTCGGGACTAGCGGGGTTCTACGAGCAGTACTTC
NA	TRBJ1-2	NA	TRBV19	CASSPTGTYGYTF	TGTGCCAGTAGTCCCACAGGGACATATGGCTACACCTTC
NA	TRBJ2-2	NA	TRBV5-1	CASRYRDSITGELFF	TGCGCCAGCAGATACAGGGATAGCATCACCGGGGAGCTGTTTTTT
NA	TRBJ2-3	NA	TRBV6-6	CASTQVERATDTQYF	TGTGCCAGCACCCAGGTTGAGCGGGCGACAGATACGCAGTATTTT
NA	TRBJ2-3	NA	TRBV5-8	CASRSRGTDTQYF	TGTGCCAGCAGGTCAAGGGGGACAGATACGCAGTATTTT
NA	TRBJ2-5	NA	TRBV2	CASKVERATGTQYF	TGTGCCAGCAAAGTCGAGCGGGCTACGGGGACCCAGTACTTC
TRBD2	TRBJ2-7	NA	TRBV7-9	CASSLVGGLSEQYF	TGTGCCAGCAGCTTAGTGGGAGGGCTTAGCGAGCAGTACTTC
NA	TRBJ1-4	once	TRBV27	CASKEGRGGNEKLFF	TGTGCCAGCAAAGAGGGGAGAGGAGGGAATGAAAAACTGTTTTTT
NA	TRBJ2-6	NA	TRBV10-3	CAISAGVSSGANVLTF	TGTGCCATCAGTGCGGGAGTTTCCTCTGGGGCCAACGTCCTGACTTTC
TRBD2	TRBJ2-5	NA	TRBV20-1	CSASFYRTSGETQYF	TGCAGTGCTAGTTTCTATCGAACTAGCGGGGAGACCCAGTACTTC
NA	TRBJ2-2	NA	TRBV9	CASSPRGALMNTGELFF	TGTGCCAGCAGCCCCCGGGGGGCCCTAATGAACACCGGGGAGCTGTTTTTT
TRBD1	TRBJ1-1	NA	TRBV10-3	CAIRGTVGTEAFF	TGTGCCATCAGAGGGACAGTGGGCACTGAAGCTTTCTTT
TRBD1	TRBJ2-3	NA	TRBV7-2	CASTKQGQGTDTQYF	TGTGCCAGCACCAAACAGGGGCAGGGCACAGATACGCAGTATTTT
TRBD2	TRBJ2-5	NA	TRBV2	CASAGGGSETQYF	TGTGCCAGCGCCGGCGGGGGGAGCGAGACCCAGTACTTC
NA	TRBJ2-2	NA	TRBV14	CASRAAGTIAGELFF	TGTGCCAGCAGAGCGGCGGGGACCATAGCCGGGGAGCTGTTTTTT
TRBD2	TRBJ2-3	NA	TRBV10-3	CAISTGLAGHSGIPDTQYF	TGTGCCATCAGCACCGGACTAGCGGGGCACTCTGGGATTCCGGATACGCAGTATTTT
NA	TRBJ2-5	NA	TRBV7-6	CASSFGTGSAETQYF	TGTGCCAGCAGCTTCGGCACGGGGTCGGCAGAGACCCAGTACTTC
TRBD1	TRBJ2-7	NA	TRBV18	CASSTGDRGLTEQYF	TGTGCCAGCTCAACCGGGGACAGGGGGTTGACCGAGCAGTACTTC
TRBD1	TRBJ2-1	NA	TRBV7-2	CASSPVIAGGGEQFF	TGTGCCAGCAGCCCCGTCATAGCAGGGGGTGGTGAGCAGTTCTTC
NA	TRBJ1-5	NA	TRBV15	CATSRNQGIQPQHF	TGTGCCACCAGCAGGAACCAGGGGATTCAGCCCCAGCATTTT
NA	TRBJ1-2	NA	TRBV6-1	CASSLVQSGYTF	TGTGCCAGCAGTTTGGTACAAAGTGGCTACACCTTC
TRBD2	TRBJ2-1	NA	TRBV7-2	CAILPGGGAHEQFF	TGTGCCATCTTGCCCGGCGGGGGGGCCCATGAGCAGTTCTTC